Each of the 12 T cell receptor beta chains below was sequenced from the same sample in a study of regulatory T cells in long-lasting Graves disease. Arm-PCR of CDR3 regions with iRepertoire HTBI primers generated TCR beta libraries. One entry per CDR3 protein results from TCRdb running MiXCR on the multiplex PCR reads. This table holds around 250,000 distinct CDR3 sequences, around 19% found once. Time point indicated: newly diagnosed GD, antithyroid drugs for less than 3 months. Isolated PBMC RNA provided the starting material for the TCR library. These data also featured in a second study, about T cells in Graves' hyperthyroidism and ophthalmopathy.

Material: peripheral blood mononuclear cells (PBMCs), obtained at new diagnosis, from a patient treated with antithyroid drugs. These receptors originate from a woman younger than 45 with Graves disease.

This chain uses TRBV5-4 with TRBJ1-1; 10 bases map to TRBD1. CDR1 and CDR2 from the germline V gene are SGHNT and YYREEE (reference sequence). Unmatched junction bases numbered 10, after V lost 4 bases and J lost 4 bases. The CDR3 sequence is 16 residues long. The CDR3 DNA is TGTGCCAGCAGCCGTGAGGGGACAGGGGAATCCACTGAAGCTTTCTTT. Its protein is CASSREGTGESTEAFF.

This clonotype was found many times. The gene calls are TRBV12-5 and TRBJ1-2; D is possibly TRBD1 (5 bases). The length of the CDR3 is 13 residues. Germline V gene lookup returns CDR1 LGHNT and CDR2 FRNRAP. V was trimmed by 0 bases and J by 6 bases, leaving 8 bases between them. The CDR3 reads CASGLVQVDGYTF. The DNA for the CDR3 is TGTGCTAGTGGTTTGGTACAGGTTGATGGCTACACCTTC. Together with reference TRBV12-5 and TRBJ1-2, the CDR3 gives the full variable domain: DARVTQTPRHKVTEMGQEVTMRCQPILGHNTVFWYRQTMMQGLELLAYFRNRAPLDDSGMPKDRFSAEMPDATLATLKIQPSEPRDSAVYFCASGLVQVDGYTFGSGTRLTVV.

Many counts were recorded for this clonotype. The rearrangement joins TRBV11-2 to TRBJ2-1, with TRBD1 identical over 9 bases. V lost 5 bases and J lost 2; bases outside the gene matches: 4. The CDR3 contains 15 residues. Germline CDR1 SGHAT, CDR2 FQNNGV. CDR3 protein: CASSRDRAAYNEQFF. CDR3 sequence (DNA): TGTGCCAGCAGCCGGGACAGGGCCGCCTACAATGAGCAGTTCTTC.

The CDR3 DNA follows: TGTGCCAGCAGCCCGGGGGAGGGGACAGATACGCAGTATTTT. Translated, it gives CASSPGEGTDTQYF. The rearrangement joins TRBV11-2 to TRBJ2-3, with TRBD2 identical over 7 bases. Germline lookup yields CDR1 SGHAT and CDR2 FQNNGV. The CDR3 loop spans 14 amino acids. Trimming cost V 5 bases and J 3 bases; bases outside gene matches: 5.

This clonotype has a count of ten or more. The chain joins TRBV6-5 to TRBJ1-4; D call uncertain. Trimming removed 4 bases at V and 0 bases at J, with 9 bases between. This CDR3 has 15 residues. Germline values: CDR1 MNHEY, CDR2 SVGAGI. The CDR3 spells CASSSRHATNEKLFF. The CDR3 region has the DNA TGTGCCAGCAGTTCTCGACACGCAACTAATGAAAAACTGTTTTTT.

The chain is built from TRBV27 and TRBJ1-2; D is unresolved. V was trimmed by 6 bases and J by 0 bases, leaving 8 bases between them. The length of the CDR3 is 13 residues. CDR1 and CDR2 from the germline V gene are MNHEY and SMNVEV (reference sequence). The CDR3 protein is CASRLGTNYGYTF. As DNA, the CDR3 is TGTGCCAGCAGACTGGGGACTAACTATGGCTACACCTTC.

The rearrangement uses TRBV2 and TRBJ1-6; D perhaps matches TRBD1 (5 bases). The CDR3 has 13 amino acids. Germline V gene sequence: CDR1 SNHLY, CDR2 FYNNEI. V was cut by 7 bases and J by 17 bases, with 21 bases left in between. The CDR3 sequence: CASTPPLGVPFHF. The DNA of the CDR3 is TGTGCCAGCACGCCCCCTTTGGGGGTACCGTTCCACTTT.

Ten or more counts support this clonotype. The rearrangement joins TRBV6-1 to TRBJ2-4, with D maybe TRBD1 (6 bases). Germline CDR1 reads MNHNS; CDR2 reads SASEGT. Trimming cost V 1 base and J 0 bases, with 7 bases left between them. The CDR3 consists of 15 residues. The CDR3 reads CASSEGQAAKNIQYF. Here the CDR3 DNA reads TGTGCCAGCAGTGAAGGACAGGCAGCCAAAAACATTCAGTACTTC.

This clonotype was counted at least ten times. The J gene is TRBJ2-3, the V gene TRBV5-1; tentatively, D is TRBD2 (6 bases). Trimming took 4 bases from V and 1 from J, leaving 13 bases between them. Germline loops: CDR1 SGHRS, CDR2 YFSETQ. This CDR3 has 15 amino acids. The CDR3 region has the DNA TGCGCCAGCAGCCGACCGGGACTTGGCACAGATACGCAGTATTTT. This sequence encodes CASSRPGLGTDTQYF. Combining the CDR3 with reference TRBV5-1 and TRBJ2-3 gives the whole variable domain KAGVTQTPRYLIKTRGQQVTLSCSPISGHRSVSWYQQTPGQGLQFLFEYFSETQRNKGNFPGRFSGRQFSNSRSEMNVSTLELGDSALYLCASSRPGLGTDTQYFGPGTRLTVL.

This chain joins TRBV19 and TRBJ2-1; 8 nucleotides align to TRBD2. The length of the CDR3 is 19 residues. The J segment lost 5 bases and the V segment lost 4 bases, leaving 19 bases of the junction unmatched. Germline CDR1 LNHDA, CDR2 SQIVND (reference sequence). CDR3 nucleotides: TGTGCCAGTAGTACCCCCCTCGGGAGCGGGGGTTCTCTTGACAATGAGCAGTTCTTC. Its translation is CASSTPLGSGGSLDNEQFF.

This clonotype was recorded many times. CDR3: CASSQRTGLSNTEAFF. CDR3 bases: TGCGCCAGCAGCCAAAGGACAGGGCTCTCGAACACTGAAGCTTTCTTT. The chain couples TRBV4-1 to TRBJ1-1; 8 nucleotides match TRBD1. Losses at the gene ends were 2 bases for V and 1 base for J; bases not matched to a gene: 6. This CDR3 is 16 amino acids long. CDR1 and CDR2 (germline): MGHRA, YSYEKL.

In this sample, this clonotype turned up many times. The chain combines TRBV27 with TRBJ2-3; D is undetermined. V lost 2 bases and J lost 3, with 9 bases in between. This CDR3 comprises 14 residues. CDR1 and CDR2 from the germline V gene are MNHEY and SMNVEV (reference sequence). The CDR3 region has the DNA TGTGCCAGCAGTTTACGTGGTTTTACAGATACGCAGTATTTT. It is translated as CASSLRGFTDTQYF.